This is a list of T cell receptor beta chains from one sample in a study of molecular identifiers for immune sequencing clone quantification. TCRdb redid the calling of the PCR reads with MiXCR, one entry per CDR3 protein. Of tens of thousands of distinct CDR3 sequences detected, approximately 25% appear once; the ten largest clones hold 0.6% to 0.95%. The source material was naive CD8+ T cells from blood, with Jurkat cell RNA spiked in. These receptors were collected from a human donor in good health. Some libraries in this study had Jurkat cell RNA spiked in. CDR3s include the opening cysteine and the closing phenylalanine or tryptophan. Fields, in order: V gene, clone size, J gene, D gene, CDR3 protein, CDR3 DNA. D genes are given only for firm matches. Expanded clones get a size class; other rows say once, few or many, or leave the size out.

TRBV9	NA	TRBJ2-1	TRBD2	CASSGSGTSGDNEQFF	TGTGCCAGCAGCGGGTCCGGGACTAGCGGGGACAATGAGCAGTTCTTC
TRBV2	NA	TRBJ2-7	NA	CASSVGAGDHEQYF	TGTGCCAGCAGTGTTGGTGCAGGGGATCACGAGCAGTACTTC
TRBV28	NA	TRBJ1-1	NA	CASRPRLGSTEALF	TGTGCCAGCAGGCCTCGGTTAGGGTCTACTGAAGCTCTCTTT
TRBV30	NA	TRBJ1-1	NA	CAAFGGGGNTEAFF	TGTGCCGCTTTCGGGGGAGGAGGGAACACTGAAGCTTTCTTT
TRBV28	NA	TRBJ2-7	NA	CASSSCRRSLLCEQYF	TGTGCCAGCAGTTCATGCAGGCGTTCTCTCTTATGCGAGCAGTACTTC
TRBV4-2	many	TRBJ1-5	NA	CASSQAMTERGQPQHF	TGTGCCAGCAGCCAAGCCATGACTGAACGGGGTCAGCCCCAGCATTTT
TRBV27	NA	TRBJ2-1	TRBD1	CASSGTTGFAYNEQFF	TGTGCCAGCAGTGGAACGACAGGGTTCGCCTACAATGAGCAGTTCTTC
TRBV7-9	many	TRBJ2-3	NA	CASSETPTDTQYF	TGTGCCAGCAGCGAGACCCCAACAGATACGCAGTATTTT
TRBV4-1	NA	TRBJ2-2	TRBD1	CASSQGQGALTGELFF	TGCGCCAGCAGCCAGGGACAGGGGGCTTTAACCGGGGAGCTGTTTTTT
TRBV4-3	NA	TRBJ2-7	NA	CASSDTGNSYEQYF	TGCGCCAGCAGTGACACAGGGAATTCCTACGAGCAGTACTTC
TRBV11-2	NA	TRBJ2-5	NA	CASSLDLGAGQESQYF	TGTGCCAGCAGCTTAGATCTAGGGGCGGGCCAAGAGTCCCAGTACTTC
TRBV9	NA	TRBJ2-3	NA	CASSVAGASTDTQYF	TGTGCCAGCAGCGTAGCGGGGGCCAGCACAGATACGCAGTATTTT
TRBV7-8	many	TRBJ2-5	NA	CASSLMAGALQETQYF	TGTGCCAGCAGTCTAATGGCGGGGGCCCTCCAAGAGACCCAGTACTTC
TRBV6-2/TRBV6-3	NA	TRBJ2-5	TRBD2	CASSYDGGSGETQYF	TGTGCCAGCAGTTACGACGGGGGGTCCGGAGAGACCCAGTACTTC
TRBV6-2/TRBV6-3	NA	TRBJ2-1	NA	CASTLNEVEQFF	TGTGCCAGCACCCTAAACGAGGTTGAGCAGTTCTTC
TRBV19	many	TRBJ2-7	NA	CASSIAPGTPYEQYF	TGTGCCAGTAGTATAGCCCCCGGGACCCCCTACGAGCAGTACTTC
TRBV7-7	few	TRBJ2-1	TRBD2	CASSLAASGRYNEQFF	TGTGCTAGCAGCTTAGCTGCAAGCGGGAGGTATAATGAGCAGTTCTTC
TRBV2	NA	TRBJ2-7	NA	CASSVGDYEQYF	TGTGCCAGCAGTGTAGGCGACTACGAGCAGTACTTC
TRBV6-6	NA	TRBJ2-7	NA	CASSYRASAFYEQYF	TGTGCCAGCAGTTACCGGGCTAGCGCCTTCTACGAGCAGTACTTC
TRBV7-6	NA	TRBJ1-4	TRBD1	CASSSGQGGTTNEKLFF	TGTGCCAGCAGCTCCGGACAGGGAGGAACCACTAATGAAAAACTGTTTTTT
TRBV7-9	once	TRBJ1-1	NA	CASSLRHGEAFF	TGTGCCAGCAGCTTAAGACATGGTGAAGCTTTCTTT
TRBV4-1	many	TRBJ2-7	NA	CASSQDSTTGAYEQYF	TGCGCCAGCAGCCAAGATTCGACGACAGGAGCCTACGAGCAGTACTTC
TRBV6-5	many	TRBJ1-6	NA	CASSTGSNGNSPLHF	TGTGCCAGCAGTACAGGGTCAAACGGTAATTCACCCCTCCACTTT
TRBV4-2	few	TRBJ2-3	NA	CASSQTVREGLNF	TGTGCCAGCAGCCAAACTGTCCGGGAAGGGCTTAATTTT
TRBV28	NA	TRBJ1-1	TRBD1	CASKQGAWLEAFF	TGTGCCAGCAAGCAGGGGGCATGGTTGGAAGCTTTCTTT
TRBV29-1	many	TRBJ1-5	NA	CSVILRGPNQPQHF	TGCAGCGTTATCCTCAGGGGTCCGAATCAGCCCCAGCATTTT
TRBV19	NA	TRBJ2-7	NA	CTSSITGQASYEQYF	TGTACCAGTAGTATTACTGGGCAAGCGTCCTACGAGCAGTACTTC
TRBV5-1	NA	TRBJ2-1	NA	CASSLEGPEQFF	TGCGCCAGCAGCTTGGAAGGGCCCGAGCAGTTCTTC
TRBV20-1	many	TRBJ2-3	TRBD2	CSAQPPTSGQFTDTQYF	TGCAGTGCCCAACCGCCTACTAGCGGCCAATTCACAGATACGCAGTATTTT
TRBV11-2	few	TRBJ1-1	NA	CASSLGPGFTEAFF	TGTGCCAGCAGCTTAGGTCCGGGATTCACTGAAGCTTTCTTT
TRBV6-5	NA	TRBJ2-7	NA	CASSYGQGGSYEQYF	TGTGCCAGCAGTTACGGGCAGGGGGGTTCTTACGAGCAGTACTTC
TRBV5-1	many	TRBJ2-7	TRBD1	CASSPWGGQGRSYEQYF	TGCGCCAGCAGCCCTTGGGGGGGACAGGGCCGCTCCTACGAGCAGTACTTC
TRBV2	NA	TRBJ2-7	TRBD2	CASSEVTSGENYEQYF	TGTGCCAGCAGTGAAGTGACTAGCGGGGAGAACTACGAGCAGTACTTC
TRBV28	many	TRBJ1-5	NA	CASSGGGSNQPQHF	TGTGCCAGCAGTGGGGGGGGCAGCAATCAGCCCCAGCATTTT
TRBV12-3/TRBV12-4	NA	TRBJ1-1	NA	CASSLVLAEAFF	TGTGCCAGCAGTTTAGTGCTCGCTGAAGCTTTCTTT
TRBV4-1	NA	TRBJ2-2	NA	CASSLGGAGTGELFF	TGCGCCAGCAGCCTGGGGGGCGCAGGAACCGGGGAGCTGTTTTTT
TRBV5-1	NA	TRBJ2-7	NA	CASSRDNYEQYF	TGCGCCAGCAGCCGGGACAACTACGAGCAGTACTTC